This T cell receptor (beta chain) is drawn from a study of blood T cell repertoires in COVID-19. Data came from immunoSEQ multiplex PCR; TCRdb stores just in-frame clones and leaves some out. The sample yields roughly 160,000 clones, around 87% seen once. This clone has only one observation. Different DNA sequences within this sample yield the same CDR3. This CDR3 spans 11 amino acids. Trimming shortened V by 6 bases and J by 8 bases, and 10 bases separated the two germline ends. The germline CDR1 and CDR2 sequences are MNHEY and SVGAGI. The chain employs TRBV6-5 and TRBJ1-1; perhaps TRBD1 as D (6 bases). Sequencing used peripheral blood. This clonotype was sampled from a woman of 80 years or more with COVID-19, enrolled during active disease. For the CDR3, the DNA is TGTGCCAGCAGAACAGGGTTCGAAGCTTTCTTT. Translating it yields CASRTGFEAFF.